The present TCR beta chain was sequenced within a study of cytomegalovirus exposure and HLA in healthy donors. On the study more broadly: Genotyping showed about 80% of fewer than 500 donors falling in the Caucasian-associated ancestry cluster.

PCR primers comprised 60 Vbeta and 13 Jbeta primers. The table came from immunoSEQ multiplex PCR; TCRdb's copy has only in-frame clones and leaves some out. Of more than 95,000 clones in the sample, 8.5% to 10% were seen once. The CDR3 totals 15 residues. J was trimmed by 5 bases and V by 4 bases; bases with no gene match: 11. The germline gives CDR1 SGHNT, CDR2 YYREEE (reference sequence). Study-level points and caveats: Among immune exposure information, only CMV serostatus was available. TCR beta chains numbering more than 150 were designated cytomegalovirus-associated.

A remark on this clone: Its target is not known.

The TCR comes from a man aged 25 to 40 in good health and CMV-seronegative. The V gene is TRBV5-4, the J gene TRBJ2-5, with 7 nucleotides matching TRBD1. The sample was PBMCs. The CDR3 DNA reads as TGTGCCAGCAGCATGAAGGGGGCTATAAGTGAGACCCAGTACTTC. Its protein is CASSMKGAISETQYF.